The 7 T cell receptor beta chains below were found in one sample sequenced in a study of metastatic and nonmetastatic thyroid tumors. All patients reached thyroid surgery having received no treatment beforehand. TCRdb reassembled clones from the PCR reads with MiXCR. The repertoire holds tens of thousands of clones, with 9.5% to 15% as singletons. Sequencing was carried out using tumor tissue. All receptors derive from a female donor with papillary thyroid cancer or a benign thyroid nodule (not recorded which). Some clones in this sample may be carry-over from other donors' samples.

This clone came up a few times. It may be a read error: a sequence one base away is much more abundant. The rearrangement uses TRBV12-3 or TRBV12-4 and TRBJ1-1; possibly TRBD1 for D (6 bases). V was trimmed by 3 bases and J by 5 bases, leaving 10 bases between them. CDR3 length equals 13 residues. DNA for the CDR3: TGTGCCAGCAGTTTCCAGGGGACAACTGAAGCTTTCTTT. Amino acid sequence: CASSFQGTTEAFF.

The sample holds a few counts of this clone. It may be a read error: a sequence one base away is much more abundant. This sequence joins TRBV9 and TRBJ2-7; D unclear. Germline CDR1 SGDLS, CDR2 YYNGEE. V lost 7 bases to trimming and J lost 3 bases, with 8 bases between them. There are 11 residues in the CDR3. The CDR3 loop is CASVGLYEQYF. For the CDR3, the DNA is TGTGCCAGCGTGGGTCTCTACGAGCAGTACTTC. The full variable domain, its missing parts supplied by reference TRBV9 and TRBJ2-7, is DSGVTQTPKHLITATGQRVTLRCSPRSGDLSVYWYQQSLDQGLQFLIQYYNGEERAKGNILERFSAQQFPDLHSELNLSSLELGDSALYFCASVGLYEQYFGPGTRLTVT.

This clone was picked up a small number of times. The rearrangement links TRBV5-1 to TRBJ2-3; a possible D gene is TRBD2 (6 bases). V lost 0 bases and J lost 6, with 11 bases in between. The CDR3 contains 14 residues. Germline-derived CDR1 and CDR2 are SGHRS and YFSETQ. Written as DNA, the CDR3 is TGCGCCAGCAGCTTGGTGTCCAGCGGGGATACGCAGTATTTT. Translated: CASSLVSSGDTQYF.

Points on this clone: A much bigger clone sits one base away, suggesting this may be a read error. The gene calls are TRBV9 and TRBJ2-7; a weak D match, TRBD2 (6 bases). The length of the CDR3 is 12 residues. In germline, CDR1 is SGDLS, CDR2 YYNGEE. V was pared by 4 bases and J by 7 bases, with 12 bases between. CDR3 protein: CASSQTGVEQYF. The CDR3 bases are TGTGCCAGCAGCCAGACGGGGGTAGAGCAGTACTTC.

In this sample, this clone turned up many times. The chain is built from TRBV7-6 and TRBJ1-2, with a possible D match to TRBD1 (5 bases). Between the trimmed V and J ends, which lost 5 bases and 5 bases, there was a span of 15 bases. Germline values: CDR1 SGHVS, CDR2 FNYEAQ. The CDR3 totals 14 residues. CDR3 in amino acids: CASSKDVGGYGYTF. The CDR3 coding sequence is TGTGCCAGCAGCAAAGATGTCGGGGGTTATGGCTACACCTTC.

The chain recombines TRBV6-2 or TRBV6-3 with TRBJ2-1; D is undetermined. Germline V gives CDR1 MNHEY, CDR2 SVGEGT. The CDR3 is 18 residues long. V was pared by 5 bases and J by 2 bases, with 22 bases between. In nucleotides, the CDR3 is TGTGCCAGCAGTCAGACACGGCACTTGGAGCTTCCCTACAATGAGCAGTTCTTC. Residues: CASSQTRHLELPYNEQFF.

This clone was detected ten times or more. The chain uses TRBV5-4 and TRBJ1-1; possibly TRBD1 for D (5 bases). Germline assignment: CDR1 SGHNT and CDR2 YYREEE (reference sequence). V lost 2 bases and J 3 bases, leaving 14 bases between the germline ends. The CDR3 sequence is 15 residues long. As DNA, the CDR3 is TGTGCCAGCAGCTTTTCAGTGGGACTCGACACTGAAGCTTTCTTT. Encoded protein: CASSFSVGLDTEAFF.